One and the same sample provided the 25 T cell receptor beta chains below, sequenced in a study of T cell responses to AZD1222 COVID-19 vaccine. The protocol was immunoSEQ multiplex PCR, while the TCRdb copy is restricted to in-frame clones and leaves out a portion. Of over 100,000 clones detected, approximately 90% appear once; the ten largest clones hold around 8.6%. Sample: peripheral blood, taken on day 0 of AZD1222 vaccination. The receptor source for this set is an adult in good health.

V and J are TRBV6-1 and TRBJ1-5; D might be TRBD1 (6 bases). Germline V gene data show CDR1 as MNHNS and CDR2 as SASEGT. V lost 0 bases and J lost 2, with 11 bases in between. This CDR3 comprises 16 residues. The CDR3 DNA reads as TGTGCCAGCAGTGAAGCGCGGAGGACAGGCAATCAGCCCCAGCATTTT. This translates into CASSEARRTGNQPQHF.

V gene TRBV12-5 combines with J gene TRBJ2-5, with 8 bases fitting TRBD2. Germline V CDR1 and CDR2: LGHNT, FRNRAP. This CDR3 has 15 amino acids. V was pared by 3 bases and J by 2 bases, with 5 bases of the junction left unmatched. In DNA, the CDR3 is TGTGCTAGTGGTTTAGCGGGACTAGGGCAAGAGACCCAGTACTTC. It yields the protein CASGLAGLGQETQYF. The variable domain in full, completed from reference TRBV12-5 and TRBJ2-5, reads DARVTQTPRHKVTEMGQEVTMRCQPILGHNTVFWYRQTMMQGLELLAYFRNRAPLDDSGMPKDRFSAEMPDATLATLKIQPSEPRDSAVYFCASGLAGLGQETQYFGPGTRLLVL.

This sequence joins TRBV2 and TRBJ2-5, with 7 bases matching TRBD1. The CDR3 is 13 amino acids. The V gene end was trimmed by 6 bases and the J gene end by 5 bases; junction bases not matched to a gene: 6. Per the germline V gene, CDR1 is SNHLY and CDR2 is FYNNEI. The CDR3 protein is CASSEGAWETQYF. CDR3 DNA: TGTGCCAGCAGCGAGGGGGCGTGGGAGACCCAGTACTTC.

The CDR3 reads CASSPERGVEAFF. The CDR3 nucleotides are TGTGCCAGCAGCCCAGAGAGGGGGGTTGAAGCTTTCTTT. V usage is TRBV7-3 and J usage is TRBJ1-1; D may be TRBD1 (6 bases). Germline V gives CDR1 SGHTA, CDR2 FQGTGA. The germline V and J ends were trimmed by 5 bases and 7 bases, with 14 bases remaining between them. The CDR3 has 13 amino acids.

The CDR3 sequence: CASSNSLEQFF. The CDR3 DNA is TGTGCCAGCAGCAATTCCCTTGAGCAGTTCTTC. The V gene is TRBV7-9, the J gene TRBJ2-1; D is ambiguous. The CDR3 is 11 amino acids. Germline values: CDR1 SEHNR, CDR2 FQNEAQ (reference sequence). Trimming removed 5 bases from V and 9 bases from J, with 8 bases in between. Filled out from reference TRBV7-9 and TRBJ2-1, the complete variable domain reads DTGVSQNPRHKITKRGQNVTFRCDPISEHNRLYWYRQTLGQGPEFLTYFQNEAQLEKSRLLSDRFSAERPKGSFSTLEIQRTEQGDSAMYLCASSNSLEQFFGPGTRLTVL.

The V and J genes are TRBV5-1 and TRBJ1-2, with a tentative D call TRBD1 (5 bases). CDR1 and CDR2 (germline): SGHRS, YFSETQ. Trimming cost V 0 bases and J 0 bases, with 9 bases left between them. This CDR3 has 15 residues. The CDR3 bases are TGCGCCAGCAGCTTGGAAGCAGGGTCTAACTATGGCTACACCTTC. Translated, it gives CASSLEAGSNYGYTF.

The CDR3 bases are TGTGCCAGCAGCCGGTTCCAGGGACAGGGGGCTTACGAGCAGTACTTC. This codes for CASSRFQGQGAYEQYF. The chain carries TRBV14 and TRBJ2-7; 12 bases line up with TRBD1. The CDR3 loop spans 16 amino acids. Germline V gene sequence: CDR1 SGHDN, CDR2 FVKESK. The junction had 8 bases not matched to a gene; V was cut back by 4 bases and J by 4 bases.

The V and J genes are TRBV7-3 and TRBJ2-1, with 10 bases identical to TRBD2. The trim removed 4 bases at V and 2 bases at J, leaving 2 bases unmatched. The CDR3 loop spans 15 amino acids. In germline, CDR1 is SGHTA, CDR2 FQGTGA. CDR3 sequence: CASSSLAGTYNEQFF. The CDR3 region has the DNA TGTGCCAGCAGCTCACTAGCGGGGACCTACAATGAGCAGTTCTTC.

This rearrangement joins TRBV7-8 to TRBJ1-2; 8 nucleotides match TRBD1. This CDR3 is built from 15 residues. Per the germline V gene, CDR1 is SGHVS and CDR2 is FQNEAQ. Trimming removed 5 bases from V and 5 bases from J; junction bases left unmatched: 10. The CDR3 region is CASSPRQGSGYGYTF. The CDR3 nucleotides are TGTGCCAGCAGCCCGAGACAGGGGTCCGGGTATGGCTACACCTTC.

The rearrangement links TRBV9 to TRBJ2-5; 7 positions match TRBD1. The CDR3 covers 17 residues. The germline V gene has CDR1 SGDLS and CDR2 YYNGEE. The V and J ends lost 4 bases and 1 base, in that order; junction bases with no gene match: 13. Here the CDR3 DNA reads TGTGCCAGCAGCCCCGCCCGCGTAGGGGGCGGCCAAGAGACCCAGTACTTC. It codes for CASSPARVGGGQETQYF. The full variable domain, with the rest looked up from reference TRBV9 and TRBJ2-5, is DSGVTQTPKHLITATGQRVTLRCSPRSGDLSVYWYQQSLDQGLQFLIQYYNGEERAKGNILERFSAQQFPDLHSELNLSSLELGDSALYFCASSPARVGGGQETQYFGPGTRLLVL.

The chain has TRBV19 and TRBJ1-5; a weak D match, TRBD1 (6 bases). The germline V and J ends were trimmed by 4 bases and 3 bases, with 10 bases remaining between them. The CDR3 spans 14 residues. Germline CDR1 is LNHDA and CDR2 is SQIVND (reference sequence). The CDR3 here is CASSTGQSNQPQHF. CDR3 sequence (DNA): TGTGCCAGTAGTACAGGACAGTCCAATCAGCCCCAGCATTTT.

The V call is TRBV7-9, the J call TRBJ1-2, with TRBD1 as a possible D gene (6 bases). Germline lookup yields CDR1 SEHNR and CDR2 FQNEAQ (reference sequence). Trimming stripped 4 bases from V and 3 bases from J, with 12 bases between. This CDR3 has 14 amino acids. This CDR3 is CASSSTDRYYGYTF. For the CDR3, the DNA is TGTGCCAGCAGCTCGACGGACAGATACTATGGCTACACCTTC.

The genes are TRBV11-2 and TRBJ1-1; no clear D gene. The CDR3 covers 16 residues. CDR1 is SGHAT, CDR2 FQNNGV, per germline. Between the trimmed V and J ends, which lost 0 bases and 2 bases, there was a span of 13 bases. CDR3 nucleotide sequence: TGTGCCAGCAGCTTAGATCTGTGGCAGGTTAACACTGAAGCTTTCTTT. Translating it yields CASSLDLWQVNTEAFF.

This chain uses TRBV28 with TRBJ1-1; D perhaps matches TRBD1 (5 bases). V dropped 5 bases and J dropped 4 bases, with 14 bases sitting between them. Germline CDR1 is MDHEN and CDR2 is SYDVKM. The CDR3 totals 14 residues. The DNA of the CDR3 is TGTGCCAGCAGTCTAAGGGGAGAGGTCACTGAAGCTTTCTTT. The encoded protein is CASSLRGEVTEAFF.

This clone occurred a few times. CDR3 nucleotides: TGTGCCAGCAGCCCCCAGGGGGCTGTAGGGGGCTACACCTTC. Translation: CASSPQGAVGGYTF. The chain employs TRBV4-2 and TRBJ1-2; 8 positions agree with TRBD1. This CDR3 comprises 14 residues. Trimming cost V 4 bases and J 8 bases; bases outside gene matches: 9. The germline V gene encodes CDR1 LGHNA and CDR2 YNFKEQ.

The chain is built from TRBV5-4 and TRBJ2-2, with D possibly TRBD2 on 6 matching bases. CDR1 SGHNT and CDR2 YYREEE come from the germline V gene (reference sequence). The CDR3 length is 14 residues. Deletions cut 5 bases from V and 2 bases from J, with 10 bases between. CDR3 coding DNA: TGTGCCAGCAGACGGGACTCCAACACCGGGGAGCTGTTTTTT. Translating gives CASRRDSNTGELFF.

The chain carries TRBV5-4 and TRBJ2-1; D tentatively fits TRBD1 or TRBD2 (5 bases each). Germline loops: CDR1 SGHNT, CDR2 YYREEE (reference sequence). This CDR3 region has 16 residues. V lost 5 bases and J lost 1, with 16 bases in between. CDR3 DNA sequence: TGTGCCAGCAGACTAGAAGGGACGAAGTCCTACAATGAGCAGTTCTTC. Its protein is CASRLEGTKSYNEQFF.

CDR3 amino acids: CASSLDFSREQYF. In nucleotides, the CDR3 is TGTGCCAGCAGTTTAGATTTTAGCCGGGAGCAGTACTTC. The V and J genes are TRBV12-3 or TRBV12-4 and TRBJ2-7; D unclear. V was clipped by 1 base and J by 7 bases, with 11 bases between them. The CDR3 sequence is 13 residues long.

The rearrangement links TRBV7-9 to TRBJ1-2; D gene uncertain. Germline CDR1 and CDR2: SEHNR and FQNEAQ (reference sequence). The V gene lost 2 bases and the J gene lost 4 bases, with 11 bases spanning the gap. The CDR3 loop spans 14 amino acids. CDR3 loop: CASSLNQNSYGYTF. In DNA, the CDR3 is TGTGCCAGCAGCTTAAATCAGAACTCCTATGGCTACACCTTC.

This clone was seen only a few times. This chain connects TRBV10-3 to TRBJ1-3; D call uncertain. This CDR3 comprises 12 residues. The V gene lost 2 bases and the J gene lost 9 bases, with 8 bases spanning the gap. Germline CDR1 and CDR2: ENHRY and SYGVKD. In nucleotides, the CDR3 is TGTGCCATCAGTGAGATCGGGAGCACCATATATTTT. Amino acids: CAISEIGSTIYF.

The rearrangement uses TRBV30 and TRBJ1-1; no definite D call. The CDR3 extends over 9 amino acids. The germline V and J ends were trimmed by 7 bases and 0 bases, with 0 bases remaining between them. From germline, CDR1 is GTSNPN and CDR2 SVGIG (reference sequence). The CDR3 DNA sequence: TGTGCCTTGAACACTGAAGCTTTCTTT. Translation gives CALNTEAFF.

This clone was counted a single time. V gene TRBV29-1 combines with J gene TRBJ2-3; TRBD2 matches at 13 bases. The CDR3 extends over 19 amino acids. Germline V gene lookup returns CDR1 SQVTM and CDR2 ANQGSEA. The V and J ends lost 0 bases and 0 bases, in that order; junction bases with no gene match: 9. The CDR3: CSVEDPRTSGRHSTDTQYF. Written as DNA, the CDR3 is TGCAGCGTTGAAGATCCTCGGACTAGCGGGAGACATAGCACAGATACGCAGTATTTT.

The V and J genes are TRBV28 and TRBJ1-2; a weak D match, TRBD1 (6 bases). CDR3 length: 13 amino acids. Per the germline V gene, CDR1 is MDHEN and CDR2 is SYDVKM. The V gene lost 6 bases and the J gene lost 6 bases, with 14 bases spanning the gap. The DNA of the CDR3 is TGTGCCAGCAGATATACAGGGAACCATGGCTACACCTTC. Protein: CASRYTGNHGYTF.

The chain combines TRBV18 with TRBJ2-7; the D gene could be TRBD1 or TRBD2 (5 bases each). Between the trimmed V and J ends, which lost 3 bases and 5 bases, there was a span of 14 bases. Germline CDR1 reads KGHSH; CDR2 reads LQKENI. The CDR3 covers 14 residues. The CDR3 region has the DNA TGTGCCAGCTCACCGTCGGTAGGGGAGAACGAGCAGTACTTC. Residues: CASSPSVGENEQYF.

The chain is built from TRBV6-5 and TRBJ2-7, with unresolved D. V dropped 7 bases and J dropped 2 bases, with 12 bases sitting between them. Germline CDR1 MNHEY, CDR2 SVGAGI. The CDR3 covers 13 residues. The CDR3 sequence: CASKGLGTYEQYF. CDR3 sequence (DNA): TGTGCCAGCAAAGGGTTGGGTACCTACGAGCAGTACTTC.